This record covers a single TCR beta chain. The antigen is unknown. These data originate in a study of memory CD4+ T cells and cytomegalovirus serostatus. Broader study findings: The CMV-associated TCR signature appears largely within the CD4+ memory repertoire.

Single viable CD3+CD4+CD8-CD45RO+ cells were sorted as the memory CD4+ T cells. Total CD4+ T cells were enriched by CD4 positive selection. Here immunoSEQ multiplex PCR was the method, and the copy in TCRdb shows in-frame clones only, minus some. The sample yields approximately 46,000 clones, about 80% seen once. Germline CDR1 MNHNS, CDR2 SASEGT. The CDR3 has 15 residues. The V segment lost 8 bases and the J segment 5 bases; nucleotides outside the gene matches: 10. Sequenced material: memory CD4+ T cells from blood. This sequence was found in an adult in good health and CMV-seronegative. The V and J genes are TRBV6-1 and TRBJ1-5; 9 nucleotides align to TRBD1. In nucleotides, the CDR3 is TGTGCCAGCTTACTCACAGGGGGCGCGGATCAGCCCCAGCATTTT. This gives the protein CASLLTGGADQPQHF.